The sequence of this T cell receptor (beta chain) was determined in a study of blood T cell repertoires in COVID-19. Study in general: From the United States, Italy and Spain came samples of acute and convalescent COVID-19.

The CDR3 sequence is 14 residues long. The V gene's germline CDR1 is SGHNT and CDR2 YENEEA. V trimming: 5 bases; J trimming: 4 bases; junction bases outside the gene matches: 7. In this sample, this clone turned up once. Other DNA sequences within the sample encode an identical CDR3. Using immunoSEQ multiplex PCR, the repertoire was profiled, and TCRdb retains in-frame clones only, with some absent. The sample carries tens of thousands of clones, 75% to 85% recorded once. The chain joins TRBV11-3 to TRBJ1-1; TRBD1 matches at 7 bases. Specimen: peripheral blood. The TCR comes from a human donor with acute or convalescent COVID-19. The donor label of this sample is uncertain. DNA for the CDR3: TGTGCCAGCAGCCTGAACAGGGGACTCACTGAAGCTTTCTTT. It specifies CASSLNRGLTEAFF.